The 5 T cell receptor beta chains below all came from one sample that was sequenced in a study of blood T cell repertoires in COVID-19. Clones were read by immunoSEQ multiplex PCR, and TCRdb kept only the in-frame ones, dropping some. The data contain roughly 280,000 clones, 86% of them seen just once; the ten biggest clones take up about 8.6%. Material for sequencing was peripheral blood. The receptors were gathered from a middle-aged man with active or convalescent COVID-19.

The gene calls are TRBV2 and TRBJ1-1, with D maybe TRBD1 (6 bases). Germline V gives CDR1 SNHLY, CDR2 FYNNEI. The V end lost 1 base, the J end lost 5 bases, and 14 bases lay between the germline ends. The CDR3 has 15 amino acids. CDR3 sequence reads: CASSEEDPGETEAFF. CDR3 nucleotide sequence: TGTGCCAGCAGTGAAGAAGACCCAGGGGAAACTGAAGCTTTCTTT.

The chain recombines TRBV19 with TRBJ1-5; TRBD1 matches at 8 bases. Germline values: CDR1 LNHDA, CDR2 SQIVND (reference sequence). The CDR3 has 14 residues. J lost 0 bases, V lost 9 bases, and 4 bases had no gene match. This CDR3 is CARRQGNSNQPQHF. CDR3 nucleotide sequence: TGTGCCAGAAGACAGGGGAATAGCAATCAGCCCCAGCATTTT.

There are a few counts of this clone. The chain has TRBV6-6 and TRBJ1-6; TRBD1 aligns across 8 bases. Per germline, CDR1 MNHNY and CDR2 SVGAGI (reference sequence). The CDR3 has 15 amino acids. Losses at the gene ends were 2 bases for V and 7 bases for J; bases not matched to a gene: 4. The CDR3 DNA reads TGTGCCAGCAGTTACGTACAGGGGGGGAATTCACCCCTCCACTTT. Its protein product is CASSYVQGGNSPLHF.

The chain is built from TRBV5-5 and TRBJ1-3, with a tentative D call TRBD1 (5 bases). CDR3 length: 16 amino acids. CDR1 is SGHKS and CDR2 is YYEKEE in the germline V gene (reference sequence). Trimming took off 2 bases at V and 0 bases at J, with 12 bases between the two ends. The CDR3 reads CASSLGVVLSGNTIYF. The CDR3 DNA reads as TGTGCCAGCAGCTTAGGGGTAGTCCTCTCTGGAAACACCATATATTTT.

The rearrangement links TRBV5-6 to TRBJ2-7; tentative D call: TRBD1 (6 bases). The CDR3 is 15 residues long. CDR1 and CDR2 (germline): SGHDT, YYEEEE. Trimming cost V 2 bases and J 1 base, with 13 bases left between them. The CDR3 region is CASSFLQGFSYEQYF. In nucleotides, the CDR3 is TGTGCCAGCAGCTTTCTACAGGGCTTTTCCTACGAGCAGTACTTC.